These 7 T cell receptor beta chains were all obtained from the same sample, sequenced in a study of T cells after yellow fever vaccination. From the 5' RACE reads, TCRdb called clonotypes with MiXCR, one entry per CDR3 protein. Of a few hundred thousand distinct CDR3 sequences in the sample, 7% to 10% were seen once. The sequencing used PBMCs, collected more than 35 days after the first yellow fever vaccination. Receptor source: a man aged 18-30 years who received the YFV17D yellow fever vaccine.

This clonotype was recorded a few times. This chain uses TRBV5-1 with TRBJ1-4; 9 bases map to TRBD1. The CDR3 extends over 15 amino acids. Germline assignment: CDR1 SGHRS and CDR2 YFSETQ. With 4 bases clipped from V and 4 bases from J, the junction kept 5 bases outside the gene matches. For the CDR3, the DNA is TGCGCCAGCAGCCCTGAGGGACAGGGTAATGAAAAACTGTTTTTT. It encodes CASSPEGQGNEKLFF.

This clonotype was detected a few times. This chain joins TRBV3-1 and TRBJ1-4; TRBD1 matches 7 bases. J gave up 8 bases and V 2 bases, and 14 bases lay outside the gene matches. The CDR3 is 17 amino acids. Germline V lookup: CDR1 LGHDT, CDR2 YNNKEL (reference sequence). CDR3 amino acids: CASSQYLVGTAGEKLFF. The CDR3 DNA follows: TGTGCCAGCAGCCAATACTTGGTAGGGACAGCAGGGGAAAAACTGTTTTTT.

V is TRBV5-1 and J is TRBJ2-5, with 12 positions matching TRBD2. In germline, CDR1 is SGHRS, CDR2 YFSETQ. Unmatched junction bases numbered 8, after V lost 4 bases and J lost 4 bases. The CDR3 has 16 amino acids. As DNA, the CDR3 is TGCGCCAGCAGCCAAAGGACTAGCGGGGCGGGAGAGACCCAGTACTTC. Amino acid sequence: CASSQRTSGAGETQYF. The full variable domain, completed using reference TRBV5-1 and TRBJ2-5, is KAGVTQTPRYLIKTRGQQVTLSCSPISGHRSVSWYQQTPGQGLQFLFEYFSETQRNKGNFPGRFSGRQFSNSRSEMNVSTLELGDSALYLCASSQRTSGAGETQYFGPGTRLLVL.

The sample holds a few counts of this clonotype. The chain uses TRBV7-6 and TRBJ2-1, with 7 bases aligning to TRBD2. With 5 bases clipped from V and 9 bases from J, the junction kept 13 bases outside the gene matches. The germline CDR1 and CDR2 sequences are SGHVS and FNYEAQ. CDR3 length: 15 amino acids. The CDR3 DNA reads TGTGCCAGCAGCCCCGGGACTACCACAGTTGGTGAGCAGTTCTTC. This translates into CASSPGTTTVGEQFF.

This clonotype was counted between two and nine times. The chain combines TRBV6-5 with TRBJ1-4; D uncertain. Trimming took 4 bases from V and 4 from J, leaving 7 bases between them. Germline-derived CDR1 and CDR2 are MNHEY and SVGAGI. The CDR3 is made up of 13 amino acids. CDR3 bases: TGTGCCAGCAGTTCCGGATATAATGAAAAACTGTTTTTT. This encodes CASSSGYNEKLFF.

The table lists this clonotype with a few counts. The chain joins TRBV7-9 to TRBJ1-6; maybe TRBD1 (6 bases). This CDR3 contains 15 residues. Per the germline V gene, CDR1 is SEHNR and CDR2 is FQNEAQ (reference sequence). The germline V and J ends were trimmed by 0 bases and 6 bases, with 9 bases remaining between them. CDR3 bases: TGTGCCAGCAGCTTAGCGGGACATAGTAATTCACCCCTCCACTTT. This encodes CASSLAGHSNSPLHF.

This clonotype has a handful of counts. The chain links TRBV6-1 to TRBJ2-7, with D perhaps TRBD1 (6 bases). Between the trimmed V and J ends, which lost 1 base and 3 bases, there was a span of 16 bases. The CDR3 consists of 16 residues. In germline, CDR1 is MNHNS, CDR2 SASEGT. CDR3 residues: CASSEGLWDTGYEQYF. The CDR3 region has the DNA TGTGCCAGCAGTGAAGGCCTTTGGGACACGGGCTACGAGCAGTACTTC.